This is a list of T cell receptor beta chains from one sample in a study of tumor-infiltrating lymphocytes in primary liver carcinoma. TCRdb fed the multiplex PCR reads into MiXCR, producing one record per CDR3 protein. The table lists about 54,000 distinct CDR3 sequences, over 70% of them singletons. Specimen: liver tumor tissue from sampling region 2. All receptors come from a man aged 35-49 years with primary liver carcinoma and hepatitis B virus infection. CDR3s include the opening cysteine and the closing phenylalanine or tryptophan. The order of the fields is clone size, J gene, D gene, V gene, CDR3 length, CDR3 DNA, CDR3 protein. The D gene is left open where the match is weak. Clone size is shown for a subset of rows, as once, few, many or a class of expanded clone.

- TRBJ2-2 - TRBV7-8 15 TGTGCCAGCAGGGACGGACTTGCGGGTACCGGGGAGCTGTTTTTT CASRDGLAGTGELFF
once TRBJ2-1 TRBD2 TRBV20-1 15 TGCAGTGCTAGAGGGACTAGCGGATTAGGCAATGAGCAGTTCTTC CSARGTSGLGNEQFF
- TRBJ2-5 - TRBV11-1 14 TGTGCCATCAACCGGGGGGCAGGGAGAGAGACCCAGTACTTC CAINRGAGRETQYF
- TRBJ1-5 - TRBV6-6 15 TGTGCTAGCAGACCCGGGACGGATAGCAATGAGCCCCAGCATTTT CASRPGTDSNEPQHF
once TRBJ2-2 TRBD2 TRBV11-2 16 TGTGCCAGCACCTTAGTGGCGCTAGCGGGAAACGGGAAGCTGTTTTTT CASTLVALAGNGKLFF
many TRBJ1-1 TRBD1 TRBV7-9 14 TGTGCCAGCAGCTTAGGGACAGGGAGCGATGAAGCTTTCTTT CASSLGTGSDEAFF
- TRBJ2-1 - TRBV12-3/TRBV12-4 18 TGTGCCGGCAGTCCTAGGGGGGTGGGAGAAGGCTCCTACAATGAGCAGTTCTTC CAGSPRGVGEGSYNEQFF
- TRBJ2-1 - TRBV6-5 13 TGTGCCAGCAGTTACATTAGTAACAATGAGCAGTTCTTC CASSYISNNEQFF
- TRBJ1-6 - TRBV4-1 16 TGCGCCAGCAGCCAGACCGAACTGTCCTATAATTCACCCTCCCACTTT CASSQTELSYNSPSHF
- TRBJ1-2 - TRBV12-3/TRBV12-4 14 TGTACCAGCAGTACTACAAGGGGGGCGCTTGGCTACACCTTC CTSSTTRGALGYTF
- TRBJ1-6 TRBD1 TRBV30 15 TGTGCCCGAAAATCTCCAGGGGGCACGAATTCACCCCTCCACTTT CARKSPGGTNSPLHF